The TCR beta chain under discussion was sequenced for a study of T cell clones after liver transplantation (dated by TCRdb to 2018 to 2020). For the study in its entirety: The samples were obtained from ITN030ST, a randomized trial that attempted immunosuppression withdrawal within 2 years after liver transplantation. Of the eight recipients, a few were HCV-positive, while the remaining recipients had been transplanted for non-autoimmune, non-viral indications. Donor-reactive T cell clones were identified using TCRbeta sequencing after a pre-transplant mixed lymphocyte reaction and were then followed in post-transplant blood. The studied cohort comprised 8 liver transplant recipients, 3 classified as tolerant and 5 as non-tolerant. Third party-reactive TCRbeta sequences were also identified from pre-transplant MLRs to serve as an antigen-independent comparator for donor-reactive sequences. Blood samples were taken pre-transplant, pre-randomization before withdrawal, and post-randomization after full withdrawal or failed withdrawal. Tolerance was defined as complete withdrawal of immunosuppression for at least one year without a rise in liver enzymes beyond twice the upper limit of normal. Until randomization at 12-24 months post-transplant, subjects were given standard immunosuppression, with no induction therapy.

Thawed unstimulated PBMCs were stained for CD3, CD4 and CD8 and FACS-sorted into CD3+CD4+ and CD3+CD8+ populations. All 8 studied subjects were randomized to withdrawal of immunosuppression. Genomic DNA was isolated with the Qiagen DNeasy Blood and Tissue Kit. Concerning this clone itself: Its antigen specificity is not known. No much larger clone is present one base from it, and per-base qualities are unavailable. This sample includes further DNA sequences coding for the same CDR3.

What the research found in general, with its limitations: In most of the 8 subjects, regardless of tolerance or HCV status, circulating donor-reactive CD4 TCRbeta sequences dropped significantly post-transplant. Without allograft tissue specimens, donor-reactive T cells may have migrated into the graft rather than being deleted. Donor-reactive sequences declined more than third party-reactive ones, suggesting partial antigen-specific deletion unrelated to withdrawal success. Low numbers of available donor cells limited the measurable donor-reactive repertoire in a couple of subjects. When repertoire turnover was accounted for, significantly reduced detection of donor-reactive sequences was found in 7 of 8 subjects for CD4 and in 8 of 8 subjects for CD8. Conclusions were preliminary, limited by small, heterogeneous patient numbers and non-standardized post-transplant time points.

High-throughput TCRbeta CDR3 sequencing of frozen genomic DNA was performed by immunoSEQ, with PCR amplification, mapping, bias correction and internal controls included. As for how the authors treated the data: Productive rearrangements were kept, and unique TCRbeta sequences were defined by CDR3 nucleotide sequence plus V and J gene. For classification of a sequence as donor-reactive, at least 5-fold expansion in CFSE-low cells relative to unstimulated pre-transplant cells and a frequency of at least 0.01% were required. Minimum frequency thresholds were set for each subject on the basis of the unstimulated sample with the lowest template count, so that a detection power of at least 90% was ensured. Repertoire turnover was measured by Jensen-Shannon divergence between the top 1000 TCRbeta sequences post- and pre-transplant. Two-sided Fisher's exact tests were used to test for changes in the detection of donor-reactive sequences. TCRdb retrieved this table from immuneACCESS and kept in-frame rearrangements only. Not all clones are present; in checked studies, unresolved V genes account for under half, and no reason is known for the remainder. V and J calls and clone size follow that table, whereas D and trimming were derived from the DNA. Here the sample has more than 100,000 clones; roughly four fifths occur a single time. The ten largest clonotypes hold about 3% of the sample.

V was cut back by 2 bases and J by 1 base, leaving a gap of 11 bases between them. Via the germline V gene, CDR1 is MNHEY and CDR2 SVGAGI. From cysteine to phenylalanine, the CDR3 is 15 amino acids long. The DNA shown is the 45-base CDR3, in frame from base 1. The chain was built from TRBV6-5 and TRBJ1-1; the D gene is perhaps TRBD1, on 5 matching bases. The origin of this receptor is a human patient who received a liver transplant. After transplantation, some T cells may belong to the graft donor instead of the recipient. The starting material was CD4+ T cells from blood, obtained around 48 months after liver transplant. The bases read TGTGCCAGCAGTTACAGCAGGGCCTCGAACACTGAAGCTTTCTTT. This yields the protein CASSYSRASNTEAFF.